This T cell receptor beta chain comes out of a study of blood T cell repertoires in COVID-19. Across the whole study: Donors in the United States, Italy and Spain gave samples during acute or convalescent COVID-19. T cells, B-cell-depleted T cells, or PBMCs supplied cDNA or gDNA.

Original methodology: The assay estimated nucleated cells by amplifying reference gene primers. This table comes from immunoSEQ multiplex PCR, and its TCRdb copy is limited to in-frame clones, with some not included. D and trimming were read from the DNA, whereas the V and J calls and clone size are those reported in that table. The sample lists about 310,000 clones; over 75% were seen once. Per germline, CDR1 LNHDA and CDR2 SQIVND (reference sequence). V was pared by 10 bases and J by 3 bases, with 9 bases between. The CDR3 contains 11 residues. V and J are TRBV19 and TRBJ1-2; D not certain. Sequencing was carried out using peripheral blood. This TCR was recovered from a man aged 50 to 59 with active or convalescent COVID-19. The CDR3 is CATWRDYGYTF. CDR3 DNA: TGTGCCACTTGGAGGGACTATGGCTACACCTTC.